The entry below describes one TCR beta chain. This entry comes from a study of OX40 agonist ivuxolimab in advanced cancers. Data came from immunoSEQ multiplex PCR; TCRdb stores just in-frame clones and leaves some out. Of more than 65,000 clones listed, just under 80% are singletons. The V and J ends lost 5 bases and 4 bases respectively, with 20 bases between them. Germline V gene sequence: CDR1 SGHNT, CDR2 YENEEA. The CDR3 is made up of 16 amino acids. The clonotype originates from an adult with an advanced solid tumor such as melanoma, head and neck, liver or kidney cancer. The chain combines TRBV11-3 with TRBJ2-5, with D maybe TRBD2 (7 bases). The source was CD4+ or CD8+ T cells sorted from blood, collected in a trial of the OX40 agonist ivuxolimab. The CDR3 reads CASSRRTGGLGETQYF. Written as DNA, the CDR3 is TGTGCCAGCAGCCGGAGGACGGGGGGCCTGGGAGAGACCCAGTACTTC.